The clone carrying this T cell receptor beta chain was found a few times. Its antigen is currently unknown. This entry comes from a study of response to subunit inactivated influenza vaccine. TCRdb redid the calling of the RT-PCR reads with MiXCR, one entry per CDR3 protein. This table has a few hundred thousand distinct CDR3 sequences, 11% to 15% appearing once. Study-level results: Few new T cells, the authors suggested, are recruited by each seasonal influenza vaccination.

Germline loops: CDR1 LGHDT, CDR2 YNNKEL (reference sequence). The CDR3 spans 17 residues. Trimming removed 4 bases from V and 2 bases from J; junction bases left unmatched: 6. This clonotype was sampled from a man between 50 and 59 years old who received an inactivated influenza vaccine. The source was PBMCs from blood, collected 11 to 12 days after vaccination. The chain is built from TRBV3-1 and TRBJ2-3; 13 bases match TRBD2. CDR3 region: CASSRRTSGGPTDTQYF. In nucleotides, the CDR3 is TGTGCCAGCAGCCGCCGGACTAGCGGGGGACCCACAGATACGCAGTATTTT.